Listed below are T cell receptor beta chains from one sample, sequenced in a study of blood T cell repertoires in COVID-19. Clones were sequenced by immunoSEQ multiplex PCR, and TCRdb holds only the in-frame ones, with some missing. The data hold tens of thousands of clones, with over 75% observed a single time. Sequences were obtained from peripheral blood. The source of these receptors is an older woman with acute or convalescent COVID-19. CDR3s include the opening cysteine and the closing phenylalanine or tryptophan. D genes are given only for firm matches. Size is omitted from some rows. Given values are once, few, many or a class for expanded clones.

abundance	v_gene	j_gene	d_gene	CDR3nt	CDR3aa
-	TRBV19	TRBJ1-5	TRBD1	TGTGCCAGTACCCAGGACAGGCTCCTGGATCAGCCCCAGCATTTT	CASTQDRLLDQPQHF
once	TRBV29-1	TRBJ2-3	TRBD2	TGCAGCGTTGACAGGGCGGGAGGAAGCACAGATACGCAGTATTTT	CSVDRAGGSTDTQYF
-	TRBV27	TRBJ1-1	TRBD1	TGTGCCAGCAGGGAGGGCGAGAGGGGGCTTATAGGGAACACTGAAGCTTTCTTT	CASREGERGLIGNTEAFF
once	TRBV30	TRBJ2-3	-	TGTGCCTGGAGGTCCAGGGGCACAGATACGCAGTATTTT	CAWRSRGTDTQYF
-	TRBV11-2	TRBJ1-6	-	TGTGCCAGCAGCCCCTATGGAGGGAATAATTCACCCCTCCACTTT	CASSPYGGNNSPLHF
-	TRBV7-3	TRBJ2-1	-	TGTGCCAGCAGCTTATCGGGACTCGCGTGGAATGAGCAGTTCTTC	CASSLSGLAWNEQFF
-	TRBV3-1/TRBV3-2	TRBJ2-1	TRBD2	TGTGCCAGCAGCCAAGATACCGGGAGGGGCTCCTACAATGAGCAGTTCTTC	CASSQDTGRGSYNEQFF
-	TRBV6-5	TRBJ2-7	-	TGTGCCAGCAGTTACAGCACGGATGTCGGGTACGAGCAGTACTTC	CASSYSTDVGYEQYF
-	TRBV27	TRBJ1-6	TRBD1	TGTGCCAGCAGCCTGGGACAGGAGGCTACCGGGGCCCATTCACCCCTCCACTTT	CASSLGQEATGAHSPLHF
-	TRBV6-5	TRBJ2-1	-	TGTGCCAGCAGTTACATGGGCTCCTTGCCCAATGAGCAGTTCTTC	CASSYMGSLPNEQFF
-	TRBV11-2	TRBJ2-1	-	TGTGCCAGCAGCTTAGTAGACAATGAGCAGTTCTTC	CASSLVDNEQFF
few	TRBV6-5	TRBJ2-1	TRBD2	TGTGCCAGCAGTACGGGACTAGCGTCCTACAATGAGCAGTTCTTC	CASSTGLASYNEQFF
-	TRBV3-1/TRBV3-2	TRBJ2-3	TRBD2	TGTGCCAGCAGCGGACTAGCGGGGGGCACAGATACGCAGTATTTT	CASSGLAGGTDTQYF
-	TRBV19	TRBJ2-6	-	TGTGCCAGTAGCCCGGGGGCTGGGGCCAACGTCCTGACTTTC	CASSPGAGANVLTF
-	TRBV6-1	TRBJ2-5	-	TGTGCCAGCAGTGAAAACCCTAAGACCCAGTACTTC	CASSENPKTQYF
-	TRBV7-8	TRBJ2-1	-	TGTGCCAGCAGCACCGAGCTGGGGCCGCGTAATGAGCAGTTCTTC	CASSTELGPRNEQFF
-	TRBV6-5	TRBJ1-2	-	TGTGCCAGCACACTAGGCAAACGGGGGGCTAGCGGCTACACCTTC	CASTLGKRGASGYTF
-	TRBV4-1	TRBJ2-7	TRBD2	TGCGCCAGCAGCCAAGATGCGTCTAGCGGGAGTGGGTACGAGCAGTACTTC	CASSQDASSGSGYEQYF
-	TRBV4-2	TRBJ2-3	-	TGTGCCAGCAGCCCAGCGTCGTCAGATACGCAGTATTTT	CASSPASSDTQYF
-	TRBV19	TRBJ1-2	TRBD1	TGTGCCAGTATCGACAGGGCCTATGGCTACACCTTC	CASIDRAYGYTF
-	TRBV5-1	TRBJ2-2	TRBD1	TGCGCCAGCAGCCAAGGACAGGGCATCGGGGAGCTGTTTTTT	CASSQGQGIGELFF
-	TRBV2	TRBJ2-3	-	TGTGCCAGCAGGGGGGACTGGATCACAGATACGCAGTATTTT	CASRGDWITDTQYF
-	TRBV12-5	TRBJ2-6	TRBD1	TGTGCTAGTGGCCCCTTGGACAGGCGTAAACTGACTTTC	CASGPLDRRKLTF
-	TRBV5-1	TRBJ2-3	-	TGCGCCAGCAGCGGAGGGTCTAGCACAGATACGCAGTATTTT	CASSGGSSTDTQYF
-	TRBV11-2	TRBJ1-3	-	TGTGCCAGCAGCTTGGGTCCGGGGGGCTCGGGAAACACCATATATTTT	CASSLGPGGSGNTIYF
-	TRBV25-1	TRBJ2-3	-	TGTGCCAGCAGGCAACGGGGAGAAACGCAGTATTTT	CASRQRGETQYF
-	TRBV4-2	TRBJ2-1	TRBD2	TGTGCCAGCAGCCAAGATACGAGCGGGGAGGCATACAATGAGCAGTTCTTC	CASSQDTSGEAYNEQFF
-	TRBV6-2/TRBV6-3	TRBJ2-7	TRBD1	TGTGCCAGCAGTTACTGGGGACAGTCCTACGAGCAGTACTTC	CASSYWGQSYEQYF
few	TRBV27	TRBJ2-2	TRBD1	TGTGCCAGCAGTAGGACAGGGGCTACCGGGGAGCTGTTTTTT	CASSRTGATGELFF
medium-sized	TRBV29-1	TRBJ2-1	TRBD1	TGCAGCGCAGGACAGGGGATAAGCAATGAGCAGTTCTTC	CSAGQGISNEQFF
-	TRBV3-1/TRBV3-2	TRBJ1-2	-	TGTGCCAGCAGCCAAAACGGGGATTATGGCTACACCTTC	CASSQNGDYGYTF
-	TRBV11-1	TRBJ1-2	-	TGTGCCAGCAGCTGGACAGTGGACTATGGCTACACCTTC	CASSWTVDYGYTF
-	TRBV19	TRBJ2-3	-	TGTGCCAGTAGTATAGCCGGAGGCACAGATACGCAGTATTTT	CASSIAGGTDTQYF
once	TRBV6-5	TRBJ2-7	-	TGTGCCACCCGTCCCCAGGGGGGCGAGCAGTACTTC	CATRPQGGEQYF
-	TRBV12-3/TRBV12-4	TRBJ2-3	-	TGTGCCAGCAGTTTATTTACGGGAGATACGCAGTATTTT	CASSLFTGDTQYF
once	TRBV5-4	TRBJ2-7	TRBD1	TGTGCCAGCAGCTTTGACAGGGCTCCTCCTCGTTCTGAGCAGTACTTC	CASSFDRAPPRSEQYF
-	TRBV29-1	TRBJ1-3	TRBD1	TGCAGCGTTGTCAAACCAGGGGGGCCTGGAAACACCATATATTTT	CSVVKPGGPGNTIYF
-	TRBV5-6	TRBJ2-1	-	TGTGCCAGCAGCTTGGAGGGCAGGGGCTCCTACAATGAGCAGTTCTTC	CASSLEGRGSYNEQFF
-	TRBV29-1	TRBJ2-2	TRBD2	TGCAGCATAAATAGCGGGACGAACACCGGGGAGCTGTTTTTT	CSINSGTNTGELFF
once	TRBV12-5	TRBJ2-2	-	TGTGCTAGTGGCCCAATACTTAGCGCCGGGGAGCTGTTTTTT	CASGPILSAGELFF
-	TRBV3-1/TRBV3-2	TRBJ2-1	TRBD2	TGTGCCAGCAGCCAGCAGTTTAGCGGGGGGGCCATGAATGAGCAGTTCTTC	CASSQQFSGGAMNEQFF
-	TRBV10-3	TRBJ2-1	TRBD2	TGTGCCATCACCCCGGGACTAACGGATGAGCAGTTCTTC	CAITPGLTDEQFF